This is a list of T cell receptor beta chains from one sample in a study of lymphopenia after photon versus proton radiotherapy. Clones were sequenced by immunoSEQ multiplex PCR, and TCRdb holds only the in-frame ones, with some missing. Among tens of thousands of clones listed, under 90% were seen once. This specimen was peripheral blood, taken from a patient treated with photon-based radiotherapy. All receptors derive from a man aged 45 to 65 with gastric cancer. CDR3s include the opening cysteine and the closing phenylalanine or tryptophan. The D gene is left open where the match is weak. A row's size may be missing; if present it is once, few, many or a size class.

D | J | V | size | CDR3 | DNA
- | TRBJ1-4 | TRBV4-1 | - | CASSQDWRRANEKLFF | TGCGCCAGCAGCCAAGATTGGAGGAGGGCTAATGAAAAACTGTTTTTT
- | TRBJ1-3 | TRBV7-2 | - | CASSLAWTARSGNTIYF | TGTGCCAGCAGCTTAGCATGGACAGCCCGTTCGGGAAACACCATATATTTT
- | TRBJ2-3 | TRBV2 | - | CASRGTDTQYF | TGTGCCAGCAGAGGCACAGATACGCAGTATTTT
- | TRBJ2-3 | TRBV20-1 | - | CSVTHTDTQYF | TGCAGTGTAACACACACAGATACGCAGTATTTT
- | TRBJ1-2 | TRBV28 | - | CASNPTGGGIANYGYTF | TGTGCCAGCAACCCGACAGGAGGCGGAATAGCTAACTATGGCTACACCTTC
- | TRBJ2-3 | TRBV11-2 | - | CASRPPGLSFTDTQYF | TGTGCCAGCAGACCCCCGGGACTTTCCTTCACAGATACGCAGTATTTT
TRBD2 | TRBJ2-2 | TRBV5-4 | - | CASSSPPGLAGAGELFF | TGTGCCAGCAGCTCCCCCCCCGGACTAGCGGGAGCCGGGGAGCTGTTTTTT
TRBD1 | TRBJ2-7 | TRBV28 | - | CASSSGTVSYEQYF | TGTGCCAGCAGTTCCGGGACAGTCTCCTACGAGCAGTACTTC
TRBD1 | TRBJ2-7 | TRBV4-2 | - | CASSQRGQGPHEQYF | TGTGCCAGCAGCCAACGGGGACAGGGACCTCACGAGCAGTACTTC
TRBD2 | TRBJ2-1 | TRBV10-1 | - | CASRPAGGPGEQFF | TGCGCCAGCAGACCAGCGGGAGGGCCGGGTGAGCAGTTCTTC
- | TRBJ2-3 | TRBV9 | once | CASSPRASSTDTQYF | TGTGCCAGCAGCCCCAGGGCCAGTTCCACAGATACGCAGTATTTT
- | TRBJ2-7 | TRBV2 | few | CASSAISEQYF | TGTGCCAGCAGTGCAATAAGCGAGCAGTACTTC
- | TRBJ2-1 | TRBV5-5 | once | CASSLHRASHEQFF | TGTGCCAGCAGCTTGCACAGGGCGTCCCATGAGCAGTTCTTC
- | TRBJ2-3 | TRBV5-3 | - | CARSVESGGPNTDTQYF | TGTGCCAGAAGCGTTGAATCTGGAGGGCCCAACACAGATACGCAGTATTTT
- | TRBJ2-3 | TRBV7-3 | - | CASSLWTADTQYF | TGTGCCAGCAGCTTATGGACAGCGGATACGCAGTATTTT
- | TRBJ2-1 | TRBV19 | - | CASSISSFGASRNEQFF | TGTGCCAGTAGTATATCTAGTTTCGGGGCTAGTCGGAATGAGCAGTTCTTC
- | TRBJ2-4 | TRBV6-1 | - | CASIKDLLPKNIQYF | TGTGCCAGCATTAAGGATCTACTACCCAAAAACATTCAGTACTTC
TRBD1 | TRBJ2-7 | TRBV7-9 | - | CASSYRDRGNEQYF | TGTGCCAGCAGCTACCGGGACAGGGGGAACGAGCAGTACTTC
- | TRBJ2-1 | TRBV15 | - | CATSRAPGVRDEQFF | TGTGCCACCAGCAGAGCCCCAGGGGTGCGGGATGAGCAGTTCTTC